One and the same sample provided the 29 T cell receptor beta chains below, sequenced in a study of control samples from healthy donors and cancer patients. Using immunoSEQ multiplex PCR, the repertoire was profiled, and TCRdb retains in-frame clones only, with some absent. This table has 35,000 to 55,000 clones, under 95% appearing once. Source material: PBMCs. These receptors were taken from a woman aged 40 to 50 with head and neck cancer.

The chain joins TRBV5-1 to TRBJ1-2; D is possibly TRBD1 (5 bases). V gave up 0 bases and J gave up 8 bases, with 17 bases separating them. The CDR3 has 15 amino acids. CDR1 SGHRS and CDR2 YFSETQ come from the germline V gene. CDR3 nucleotide sequence: TGCGCCAGCAGCTTGGATGCAGGGTCATCGGGAGGCTACACCTTC. Its protein product is CASSLDAGSSGGYTF. Complete variable domain (other parts from reference TRBV5-1 and TRBJ1-2): KAGVTQTPRYLIKTRGQQVTLSCSPISGHRSVSWYQQTPGQGLQFLFEYFSETQRNKGNFPGRFSGRQFSNSRSEMNVSTLELGDSALYLCASSLDAGSSGGYTFGSGTRLTVV.

As to this clone: One end of the junction is discordant with germline, which a read error may explain. The same CDR3 arises from other DNA sequences in this sample as well. J is TRBJ2-1 and V is TRBV24-1; 10 bases align to TRBD2. Germline V gene sequence: CDR1 KGHDR, CDR2 SFDVKD. This CDR3 spans 17 amino acids. This CDR3 is CATSDALAGVLNNEQFF. The CDR3 DNA is TGTGCCACTAGTGATGCCCTAGCGGGAGTACTTAACAATGAGCAGTTCTTC.

J is TRBJ2-3 and V is TRBV18; 10 positions agree with TRBD2. The J segment lost 1 base and the V segment lost 1 base, leaving 5 bases of the junction unmatched. The CDR3 has 17 residues. Germline CDR1 reads KGHSH; CDR2 reads LQKENI. The CDR3 DNA reads as TGTGCCAGCTCACCACTGGCCGGGACTAGCGGCACAGATACGCAGTATTTT. Translated: CASSPLAGTSGTDTQYF.

J is TRBJ1-2 and V is TRBV6-1; TRBD1 matches at 11 bases. In germline, CDR1 is MNHNS, CDR2 SASEGT. The CDR3 sequence is 17 residues long. Trimming at V came to 4 bases and at J to 8 bases, leaving 15 bases not matched to a gene. Written as DNA, the CDR3 is TGTGCCAGCAGTGCTCGGACAGGGGGCTCCCAGAGGGGGGGCTACACCTTC. Translated, it gives CASSARTGGSQRGGYTF.

The V gene is TRBV2, the J gene TRBJ1-5; 10 bases map to TRBD1. Germline CDR1 is SNHLY and CDR2 is FYNNEI. This CDR3 comprises 17 residues. V shed 5 bases, J shed 6 bases, and the junction held 13 bases outside the gene matches. CDR3 DNA sequence: TGTGCCAGCAGTATGGACAGGGGGAGGCTTTCCAGTCAGCCCCAGCATTTT. Translating it yields CASSMDRGRLSSQPQHF.

The V gene is TRBV29-1, the J gene TRBJ2-5; weak D call: TRBD1 (6 bases). Germline V CDR1 and CDR2: SQVTM, ANQGSEA. V was cut by 7 bases and J by 4 bases, with 13 bases left in between. This CDR3 is 12 amino acids long. CDR3 residues: CSAFIGGETQYF. The CDR3 DNA follows: TGCAGCGCCTTCATAGGGGGAGAGACCCAGTACTTC. The full variable domain, its missing parts supplied by reference TRBV29-1 and TRBJ2-5, is SAVISQKPSRDICQRGTSLTIQCQVDSQVTMMFWYRQQPGQSLTLIATANQGSEATYESGFVIDKFPISRPNLTFSTLTVSNMSPEDSSIYLCSAFIGGETQYFGPGTRLLVL.

This chain joins TRBV6-5 and TRBJ1-1; no reliable D call. Germline lookup yields CDR1 MNHEY and CDR2 SVGAGI. Trimming shortened V by 5 bases and J by 3 bases, and 13 bases separated the two germline ends. The length of the CDR3 is 14 residues. CDR3 DNA sequence: TGTGCCAGCAGTCCACGGCGGTTGGACACTGAAGCTTTCTTT. It codes for CASSPRRLDTEAFF.

The V and J genes are TRBV7-3 and TRBJ2-1; TRBD2 matches at 8 bases. Germline values: CDR1 SGHTA, CDR2 FQGTGA. The CDR3 sequence is 15 residues long. Germline trimming cut 0 bases from V and 8 bases from J; bases unmatched to any gene: 6. The CDR3 reads CASSLTAGDQDEQFF. CDR3 DNA sequence: TGTGCCAGCAGCTTAACAGCGGGAGACCAGGATGAGCAGTTCTTC.

The chain couples TRBV18 to TRBJ2-6, with 8 bases lining up with TRBD2. V was pared by 4 bases and J by 1 base, with 3 bases of the junction left unmatched. The CDR3 has 16 amino acids. Germline CDR1 and CDR2: KGHSH and LQKENI. The CDR3 sequence is CASSLAGISGANVLTF. As DNA, the CDR3 is TGTGCCAGCTCACTAGCGGGGATTTCTGGGGCCAACGTCCTGACTTTC.

This chain links TRBV4-1 with TRBJ1-1; TRBD1 aligns across 8 bases. Germline-derived CDR1 and CDR2 are MGHRA and YSYEKL. V was pared by 3 bases and J by 1 base, with 4 bases of the junction left unmatched. This CDR3 comprises 15 residues. CDR3 coding DNA: TGCGCCAGCAGCCAGGCCGGGACAGGGAACACTGAAGCTTTCTTT. This gives the protein CASSQAGTGNTEAFF.

The gene calls are TRBV28 and TRBJ1-1; weak D call: TRBD1 (5 bases). The CDR3 totals 14 residues. V dropped 3 bases and J dropped 5 bases, with 13 bases sitting between them. Germline CDR1 and CDR2: MDHEN and SYDVKM. CDR3 protein: CASSFAGEGTEAFF. As DNA, the CDR3 is TGTGCCAGCAGTTTTGCGGGGGAGGGAACTGAAGCTTTCTTT.

This chain joins TRBV5-4 and TRBJ2-6; possible D gene TRBD1, 5 bases. Trimming cost V 4 bases and J 0 bases, with 20 bases left between them. Looked up from germline, CDR1 is SGHNT and CDR2 is YYREEE (reference sequence). The CDR3 is made up of 19 amino acids. This chain's CDR3 is CASSQLIMTELSGANVLTF. CDR3 coding DNA: TGTGCCAGCAGCCAACTAATCATGACAGAACTCTCTGGGGCCAACGTCCTGACTTTC.

In DNA, the CDR3 is TGTGCCAGCTCACCCTTCGGCGGGGAATTAAATGGAAACACCATATATTTT. Amino acid sequence: CASSPFGGELNGNTIYF. The chain is built from TRBV18 and TRBJ1-3; D remains unclear. The germline V and J ends were trimmed by 3 bases and 3 bases, with 18 bases remaining between them. CDR3 length: 17 residues. Germline CDR1 is KGHSH and CDR2 is LQKENI.

This clone was observed a single time. V usage is TRBV10-3 and J usage is TRBJ2-7; no reliable D call. This CDR3 spans 13 amino acids. Germline CDR1 ENHRY, CDR2 SYGVKD. V lost 4 bases to trimming and J lost 5 bases, with 12 bases between them. CDR3 nucleotides: TGTGCCATCAGTGTGGCTAGAACCGACGAGCAGTACTTC. Protein sequence: CAISVARTDEQYF.

This sequence joins TRBV6-2 or TRBV6-3 and TRBJ2-7; D is ambiguous. The CDR3 sequence is 14 residues long. Looked up from germline, CDR1 is MNHEY and CDR2 is SVGEGT. V was cut by 4 bases and J by 1 base, with 11 bases left in between. The CDR3 bases are TGTGCCAGCAGTTCGTCCAGACTTTCCTACGAGCAGTACTTC. As protein: CASSSSRLSYEQYF.

The gene calls are TRBV19 and TRBJ1-2; D call uncertain. V lost 4 bases to trimming and J lost 4 bases, with 13 bases between them. This CDR3 spans 14 amino acids. The germline gives CDR1 LNHDA, CDR2 SQIVND (reference sequence). CDR3 nucleotide sequence: TGTGCCAGTAGTACTGCCGGCAGCCGCTATGGCTACACCTTC. Amino acid sequence: CASSTAGSRYGYTF.

The rearrangement joins TRBV5-5 to TRBJ2-7; D gene uncertain. The CDR3 spans 15 residues. The germline V gene encodes CDR1 SGHKS and CDR2 YYEKEE (reference sequence). Trimming cost V 0 bases and J 1 base, with 11 bases left between them. The CDR3 coding sequence is TGTGCCAGCAGCTTGGCCCAGTTCCTATCCTACGAGCAGTACTTC. This translates into CASSLAQFLSYEQYF.

This clone ranks as medium-sized. This chain uses TRBV14 with TRBJ2-5; D not certain. The V end lost 0 bases, the J end lost 8 bases, and 7 bases lay between the germline ends. The CDR3 is made up of 12 amino acids. Per germline, CDR1 SGHDN and CDR2 FVKESK. The CDR3 DNA reads as TGTGCCAGCAGCCAAGATCGGAGAACCCAGTACTTC. It is translated as CASSQDRRTQYF.

The count of this clone is one. V is TRBV7-2 and J is TRBJ1-5, with no clear D. The germline CDR1 and CDR2 sequences are SGHTA and FQGNSA. V dropped 3 bases and J dropped 1 base, with 10 bases sitting between them. This CDR3 has 15 amino acids. CDR3 sequence: CASSFQATSNQPQHF. CDR3 coding DNA: TGTGCCAGCAGCTTCCAGGCGACGAGCAATCAGCCCCAGCATTTT.

V and J are TRBV5-1 and TRBJ1-2; 10 positions agree with TRBD1. After removal of 0 bases from V and 6 bases from J, the junction contained 14 bases not matched to a gene. Per germline, CDR1 SGHRS and CDR2 YFSETQ. There are 18 residues in the CDR3. CDR3 protein: CASSLGPGAAGTGDGYTF. In DNA, the CDR3 is TGCGCCAGCAGCTTGGGTCCGGGGGCTGCCGGGACAGGGGATGGCTACACCTTC.

The chain carries TRBV10-3 and TRBJ1-1; D is ambiguous. The ends were cut back, 4 bases at V and 3 bases at J, with 9 bases in the middle. The V gene's germline CDR1 is ENHRY and CDR2 SYGVKD. This CDR3 region has 13 residues. CDR3 nucleotides: TGTGCCATCAGTGTGGCTGGGGACACTGAAGCTTTCTTT. Translating gives CAISVAGDTEAFF.

The CDR3 region is CAISQRAGQYNEQFF. DNA of the CDR3: TGTGCCATCAGTCAGAGGGCAGGGCAATACAATGAGCAGTTCTTC. The V call is TRBV10-3, the J call TRBJ2-1, with D perhaps assigned TRBD1 or TRBD2 (5 bases each). The CDR3 is made up of 15 amino acids. CDR1 and CDR2 (germline): ENHRY, SYGVKD. Trimming pared 5 bases from V and 4 bases from J, leaving 15 bases between.

This chain joins TRBV2 and TRBJ2-2; 7 bases are shared with TRBD2. The CDR3 has 14 residues. The junction had 5 bases not matched to a gene; V was cut back by 8 bases and J by 2 bases. Germline CDR1 SNHLY, CDR2 FYNNEI. CDR3 DNA sequence: TGTGCCAGCCAATCGGGGGGAAACACCGGGGAGCTGTTTTTT. Translating it yields CASQSGGNTGELFF. Full variable domain (missing parts from reference TRBV2 and TRBJ2-2): EPEVTQTPSHQVTQMGQEVILRCVPISNHLYFYWYRQILGQKVEFLVSFYNNEISEKSEIFDDQFSVERPDGSNFTLKIRSTKLEDSAMYFCASQSGGNTGELFFGEGSRLTVL.

The rearrangement joins TRBV9 to TRBJ2-2; TRBD2 matches at 10 bases. Germline CDR1 reads SGDLS; CDR2 reads YYNGEE. CDR3 size: 16 residues. V was clipped by 4 bases and J by 0 bases; unmatched bases: 3. The CDR3 reads CASSFSGRPNTGELFF. The CDR3 DNA reads as TGTGCCAGCAGCTTTAGCGGGAGGCCGAACACCGGGGAGCTGTTTTTT.

The sample holds one count of this clone. The chain combines TRBV2 with TRBJ2-1; D uncertain. This CDR3 is built from 14 residues. CDR1 and CDR2 (germline): SNHLY, FYNNEI. V gave up 8 bases and J gave up 2 bases, with 13 bases separating them. The CDR3 sequence is CASVRGVPYNEQFF. The DNA of the CDR3 is TGTGCCAGCGTCCGCGGAGTCCCCTACAATGAGCAGTTCTTC.

CDR3 region: CSVEGTDRGRNTQYF. The CDR3 nucleotides are TGCAGCGTTGAAGGCACGGACAGGGGGCGAAATACGCAGTATTTT. The genes are TRBV29-1 and TRBJ2-3; TRBD1 aligns across 11 bases. The CDR3 is made up of 15 amino acids. J was trimmed by 7 bases and V by 1 base; bases with no gene match: 7. Looked up from germline, CDR1 is SQVTM and CDR2 is ANQGSEA.

This sequence joins TRBV15 and TRBJ1-2; 10 bases match TRBD1. The V gene end was trimmed by 4 bases and the J gene end by 4 bases; junction bases not matched to a gene: 6. CDR1 is LNHNV, CDR2 YYDKDF, per germline (reference sequence). The CDR3 runs 15 residues. DNA for the CDR3: TGTGCCACCAGCACCCGACAGGGGGCAAGCTATGGCTACACCTTC. This sequence encodes CATSTRQGASYGYTF.

Concerning this clone itself: The junction departs from germline at one end; a sequencing error may be responsible. This sequence joins TRBV4-1 and TRBJ2-5; no definite D call. This CDR3 comprises 14 residues. The germline V gene encodes CDR1 MGHRA and CDR2 YSYEKL. Written as DNA, the CDR3 is TGCCCCAGCAGCCCGCCGTGGAGCCAAGAGACCCAGTACTTC. It specifies CPSSPPWSQETQYF.

The chain is built from TRBV5-1 and TRBJ2-1, with D tentatively TRBD2 (6 bases). Germline assignment: CDR1 SGHRS and CDR2 YFSETQ. The CDR3 runs 14 residues. Trimming left V 6 bases short and J 5 bases short, with 15 bases between. In DNA form, the CDR3 reads TGCGCCAGCAAGGACGGGAGAAATGACAATGAGCAGTTCTTC. Its protein product is CASKDGRNDNEQFF. The full variable domain, rest sourced from reference TRBV5-1 and TRBJ2-1, is KAGVTQTPRYLIKTRGQQVTLSCSPISGHRSVSWYQQTPGQGLQFLFEYFSETQRNKGNFPGRFSGRQFSNSRSEMNVSTLELGDSALYLCASKDGRNDNEQFFGPGTRLTVL.